This TCR beta chain originates from a study of blood T cells in healthy people across ages. Study-wide findings and caveats: Donors of long life had a larger count of naive CD4+ cells and greater diversity than aged donors. With donor CMV status unknown, expanded clonotype changes were possibly confounded.

This clonotype was counted only a few times. Its antigen remains unidentified. The draw of peripheral blood yielded ten milliliters from each donor. Germline V gene lookup returns CDR1 ENHRY and CDR2 SYGVKD. This CDR3 contains 13 residues. V lost 8 bases to trimming and J lost 8 bases, with 16 bases between them. Alongside a J-beta primer mix, a sample-barcoded 5' primer served in a second PCR lasting about 7 to 11 cycles. TCRdb ran MiXCR on the 5' RACE reads and lists one entry per CDR3 protein. The data contain about 640,000 distinct CDR3 sequences, 58% of them singletons. This TCR derives from a man between 60 and 70 years old in good health. The rearrangement links TRBV10-3 to TRBJ1-3; D might be TRBD1 (5 bases). Sequencing was performed on blood. Here the CDR3 DNA reads TGTGCCATCGGCGCGGCGGGGGAGGACACCATATATTTT. It yields the protein CAIGAAGEDTIYF.